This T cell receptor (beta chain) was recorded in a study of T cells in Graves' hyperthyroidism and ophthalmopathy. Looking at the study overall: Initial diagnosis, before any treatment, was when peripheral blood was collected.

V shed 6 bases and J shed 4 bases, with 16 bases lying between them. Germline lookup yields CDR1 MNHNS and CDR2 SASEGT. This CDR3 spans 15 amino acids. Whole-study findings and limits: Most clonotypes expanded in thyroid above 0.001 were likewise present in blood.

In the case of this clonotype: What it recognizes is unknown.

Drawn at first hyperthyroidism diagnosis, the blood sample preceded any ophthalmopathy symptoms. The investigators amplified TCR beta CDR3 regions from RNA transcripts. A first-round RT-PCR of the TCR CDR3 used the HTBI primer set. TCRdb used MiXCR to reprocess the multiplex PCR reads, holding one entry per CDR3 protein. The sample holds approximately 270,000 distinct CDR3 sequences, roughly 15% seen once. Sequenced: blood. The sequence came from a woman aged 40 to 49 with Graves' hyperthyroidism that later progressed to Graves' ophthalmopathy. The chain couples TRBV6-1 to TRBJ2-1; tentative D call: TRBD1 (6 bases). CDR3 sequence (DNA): TGTGCCAGCAGGGCCGGGACACGATTTTACAATGAGCAGTTCTTC. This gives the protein CASRAGTRFYNEQFF.